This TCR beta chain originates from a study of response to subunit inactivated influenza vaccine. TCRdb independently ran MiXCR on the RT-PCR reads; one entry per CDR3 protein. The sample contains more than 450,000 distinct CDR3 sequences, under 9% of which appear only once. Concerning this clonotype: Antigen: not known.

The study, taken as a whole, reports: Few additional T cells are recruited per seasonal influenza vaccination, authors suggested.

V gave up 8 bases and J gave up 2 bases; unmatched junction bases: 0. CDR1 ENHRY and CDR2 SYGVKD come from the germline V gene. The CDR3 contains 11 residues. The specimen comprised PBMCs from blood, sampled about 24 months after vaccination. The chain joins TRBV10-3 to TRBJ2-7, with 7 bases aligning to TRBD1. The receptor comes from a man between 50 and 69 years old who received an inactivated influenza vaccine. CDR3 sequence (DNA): TGTGCCATCGGGACAGCCTACGAGCAGTACTTC. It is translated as CAIGTAYEQYF.